These 8 T cell receptor beta chains were sequenced from one sample in a study of blood T cell repertoires in COVID-19. Produced via immunoSEQ multiplex PCR; TCRdb's table is partial and in-frame only. The sample lists a few hundred thousand clones; about 88% were seen once. Specimen: peripheral blood. The receptors were gathered from a middle-aged man who had recovered from COVID-19.

The V call is TRBV30, the J call TRBJ1-1, with 11 positions matching TRBD1. The CDR3 totals 12 residues. Germline V CDR1 and CDR2: GTSNPN, SVGIG (reference sequence). V shed 8 bases and J 4 bases; nucleotides not matched to a gene: 3. The CDR3 DNA reads as TGTGCCAGGGACAGGGGGGGCACTGAAGCTTTCTTT. It encodes CARDRGGTEAFF. Based on the CDR3 plus reference TRBV30 and TRBJ1-1, the full variable domain is SQTIHQWPATLVQPVGSPLSLECTVEGTSNPNLYWYRQAAGRGLQLLFYSVGIGQISSEVPQNLSASRPQDRQFILSSKKLLLSDSGFYLCARDRGGTEAFFGQGTRLTVV.

The chain combines TRBV18 with TRBJ1-5, with D unclear. V was clipped by 3 bases and J by 9 bases, with 12 bases between them. The CDR3 runs to 13 residues. CDR1 is KGHSH and CDR2 is LQKENI in the germline V gene. This CDR3 reads CASSPVSERPQHF. The CDR3, as DNA: TGTGCCAGCTCACCCGTTTCGGAGAGGCCCCAGCATTTT.

V usage is TRBV19 and J usage is TRBJ1-1; TRBD1 matches at 7 bases. The junction had 12 bases not matched to a gene; V was cut back by 6 bases and J by 5 bases. Germline CDR1 and CDR2: LNHDA and SQIVND (reference sequence). This CDR3 comprises 15 residues. CDR3 loop: CASRSPRDSGTEAFF. CDR3 DNA: TGTGCCAGTAGATCGCCTCGGGACAGTGGGACTGAAGCTTTCTTT.

The V gene is TRBV10-2, the J gene TRBJ1-4, with 9 positions matching TRBD1. With 3 bases clipped from V and 8 bases from J, the junction kept 7 bases outside the gene matches. Germline lookup yields CDR1 WSHSY and CDR2 SAAADI. The CDR3 length is 15 residues. The CDR3 nucleotides are TGCGCCAGCAGTGATCAGGACAGGGGAAGAGAAAAACTGTTTTTT. Translated: CASSDQDRGREKLFF.

The chain links TRBV3-1 (or the pseudogene TRBV3-2) to TRBJ2-3; D remains ambiguous. Trimming cost V 1 base and J 7 bases, with 6 bases left between them. The length of the CDR3 is 12 residues. Germline loops: CDR1 LGHDT, CDR2 YNNKEL (reference sequence). CDR3: CASSQAYNTQYF. In DNA, the CDR3 is TGTGCCAGCAGCCAAGCATACAATACGCAGTATTTT.

V usage is TRBV6-5 and J usage is TRBJ2-2; TRBD1 might be the D (5 bases). The germline V and J ends were trimmed by 5 bases and 2 bases, with 9 bases remaining between them. CDR3 size: 14 residues. Per the germline V gene, CDR1 is MNHEY and CDR2 is SVGAGI. The CDR3 loop is CASSQTVNTGELFF. CDR3 bases: TGTGCCAGCAGTCAGACAGTAAACACCGGGGAGCTGTTTTTT.

V usage is TRBV10-3 and J usage is TRBJ2-1, with 13 bases lining up with TRBD2. Trimming removed 6 bases from V and 7 bases from J; junction bases left unmatched: 3. CDR3 length: 14 amino acids. Per germline, CDR1 ENHRY and CDR2 SYGVKD. In DNA form, the CDR3 reads TGTGCCATCAGCTTGGGACTAGCGGGAAATGAGCAGTTCTTC. Its translation: CAISLGLAGNEQFF.

This clone was seen a single time. The V call is TRBV3-1 (or the pseudogene TRBV3-2), the J call TRBJ2-5, with D unresolved. Germline values: CDR1 LGHDT, CDR2 YNNKEL (reference sequence). This CDR3 spans 14 amino acids. The germline V and J ends were trimmed by 0 bases and 5 bases, with 10 bases remaining between them. The CDR3 here is CASSQDLIVETQYF. For the CDR3, the DNA is TGTGCCAGCAGCCAAGATCTGATAGTGGAGACCCAGTACTTC.